A single sample gave rise to the 5 T cell receptor beta chains below, sequenced in a study of blood T cell repertoires in COVID-19. The assay was immunoSEQ multiplex PCR, and TCRdb's table has in-frame clones only and misses some. The sample records 150,000 to 190,000 clones, roughly nine tenths being singletons. Sequenced: peripheral blood. The receptors originated from a woman in her seventies with acute or convalescent COVID-19.

V usage is TRBV7-8 and J usage is TRBJ2-5; D unresolved. CDR3 length: 16 amino acids. V dropped 5 bases and J dropped 5 bases, with 21 bases sitting between them. Germline CDR1 is SGHVS and CDR2 is FQNEAQ. CDR3 sequence (DNA): TGTGCCAGCAGCCGACCACCGAGCCTCTCGAAGGAGACCCAGTACTTC. Translated, it gives CASSRPPSLSKETQYF.

V is TRBV7-2 and J is TRBJ2-2, with 7 positions matching TRBD1. The CDR3 extends over 17 amino acids. After removal of 4 bases from V and 5 bases from J, the junction contained 13 bases not matched to a gene. Germline V CDR1 and CDR2: SGHTA, FQGNSA. CDR3 in DNA: TGTGCCAGCAGCTCGGACAGACAGGGTAGGCGGACCGGGGAGCTGTTTTTT. Amino acids: CASSSDRQGRRTGELFF.

The chain carries TRBV23-1 and TRBJ2-7, with 7 bases that match TRBD1. TRBV23-1 is annotated as an ORF whose role is uncertain. V shed 7 bases, J shed 3 bases, and the junction held 9 bases outside the gene matches. The CDR3 runs 14 residues. Here the CDR3 reads CASMKAGGHYEQYF. CDR3 sequence (DNA): TGCGCCAGCATGAAGGCAGGGGGACACTACGAGCAGTACTTC.

V and J are TRBV11-2 and TRBJ2-1, with 9 bases fitting TRBD2. CDR1 is SGHAT and CDR2 is FQNNGV in the germline V gene. This CDR3 has 15 amino acids. V trimming: 3 bases; J trimming: 8 bases; junction bases outside the gene matches: 8. Written as DNA, the CDR3 is TGTGCCAGCAGCTTCGGGCTAGCGGGGAGGGATGAGCAGTTCTTC. Its protein product is CASSFGLAGRDEQFF. Filled out from reference TRBV11-2 and TRBJ2-1, the complete variable domain reads EAGVAQSPRYKIIEKRQSVAFWCNPISGHATLYWYQQILGQGPKLLIQFQNNGVVDDSQLPKDRFSAERLKGVDSTLKIQPAKLEDSAVYLCASSFGLAGRDEQFFGPGTRLTVL.

The chain is built from TRBV13 and TRBJ1-3, with 8 nucleotides matching TRBD1. Unmatched junction bases numbered 6, after V lost 3 bases and J lost 5 bases. From germline, CDR1 is PRHDT and CDR2 FYEKMQ (reference sequence). This CDR3 has 15 amino acids. CDR3 residues: CASSLGGQGRNTIYF. Written as DNA, the CDR3 is TGTGCCAGCAGCTTGGGCGGACAGGGAAGAAACACCATATATTTT.